A single sample gave rise to the 27 T cell receptor beta chains below, sequenced in a study of response to subunit inactivated influenza vaccine. MiXCR, run by TCRdb on the RT-PCR reads, gives a single entry per CDR3 protein. The sample has 530,000 or so distinct CDR3 sequences, about an eighth seen once. This specimen was PBMCs from blood, taken on the day of vaccination. These receptors all come from a man aged 45-65 years who received an inactivated influenza vaccine.

The V call is TRBV29-1, the J call TRBJ2-1; D gene ambiguous. The germline V and J ends were trimmed by 6 bases and 0 bases, with 12 bases remaining between them. The length of the CDR3 is 14 residues. Germline V gene data show CDR1 as SQVTM and CDR2 as ANQGSEA. The CDR3 DNA reads as TGCAGCGTCATCCACATAAGCTCCTACAATGAGCAGTTCTTC. Translated, it gives CSVIHISSYNEQFF.

This clonotype was counted only a few times. The chain is built from TRBV7-9 and TRBJ2-7; 8 nucleotides align to TRBD1. The CDR3 is 16 residues long. V dropped 1 base and J dropped 5; count of bases not matched to a gene: 10. Germline V CDR1 and CDR2: SEHNR, FQNEAQ (reference sequence). CDR3 bases: TGTGCCAGCAGCTTAGGTTCGCTTGGACAGGGCAACGAGCAGTACTTC. It translates to CASSLGSLGQGNEQYF.

This clonotype has more than one count but fewer than ten. The chain combines TRBV12-3 or TRBV12-4 with TRBJ2-7, with no clear D. V lost 0 bases to trimming and J lost 5 bases, with 8 bases between them. This CDR3 is built from 13 residues. The chain's CDR3 is CASSLAGNHEQYF. The CDR3 DNA sequence: TGTGCCAGCAGTTTAGCAGGGAACCACGAGCAGTACTTC.

This clonotype was detected a few times. This sequence joins TRBV18 and TRBJ2-6; D remains ambiguous. From germline, CDR1 is KGHSH and CDR2 LQKENI. Trimming removed 3 bases at V and 1 base at J, with 7 bases between. This CDR3 contains 15 residues. DNA for the CDR3: TGTGCCAGCTCACCTAAGCAATCTGGGGCCAACGTCCTGACTTTC. This gives the protein CASSPKQSGANVLTF.

This clonotype showed up many times. This chain joins TRBV7-2 and TRBJ2-5; no clear D. Per germline, CDR1 SGHTA and CDR2 FQGNSA. The CDR3 spans 14 residues. The V and J ends lost 5 bases and 2 bases respectively, with 12 bases between them. CDR3: CASSPRTAQETQYF. The CDR3 DNA follows: TGTGCCAGCAGCCCGCGGACGGCTCAAGAGACCCAGTACTTC. Complete variable domain (other parts from reference TRBV7-2 and TRBJ2-5): GAGVSQSPSNKVTEKGKDVELRCDPISGHTALYWYRQSLGQGLEFLIYFQGNSAPDKSGLPSDRFSAERTGGSVSTLTIQRTQQEDSAVYLCASSPRTAQETQYFGPGTRLLVL.

This clonotype was detected many times. The chain joins TRBV5-4 to TRBJ2-1, with D possibly matching TRBD1 (5 bases). The germline V and J ends were trimmed by 8 bases and 10 bases, with 13 bases remaining between them. Germline values: CDR1 SGHNT, CDR2 YYREEE (reference sequence). This CDR3 region has 11 residues. The CDR3 DNA sequence: TGTGCCAGTCATCAAGGGGTGGAGCAGTTCTTC. It translates to CASHQGVEQFF.

This clonotype was seen more than once but under ten times. The chain couples TRBV4-1 to TRBJ2-7; unclear D gene. With 0 bases removed from V and 1 base from J, the gap between germline ends came to 16 bases. The CDR3 has 17 residues. Germline assignment: CDR1 MGHRA and CDR2 YSYEKL. CDR3 nucleotide sequence: TGCGCCAGCAGCCAAGATTCAAGGGCAGGTTCATCCTACGAGCAGTACTTC. Amino acid sequence: CASSQDSRAGSSYEQYF.

The rearrangement links TRBV29-1 to TRBJ2-1; D remains ambiguous. The CDR3 sequence is 17 residues long. Germline V gives CDR1 SQVTM, CDR2 ANQGSEA. The V gene lost 4 bases and the J gene lost 0 bases, with 19 bases spanning the gap. The CDR3 nucleotides are TGCAGCGTTGCCCTATTGACGGACCTTTACTCCTACAATGAGCAGTTCTTC. Protein: CSVALLTDLYSYNEQFF.

This clonotype appeared a few times. The V call is TRBV4-2, the J call TRBJ2-2; 9 bases agree with TRBD1. In germline, CDR1 is LGHNA, CDR2 YNFKEQ. V shed 4 bases, J shed 5 bases, and the junction held 11 bases outside the gene matches. The length of the CDR3 is 17 residues. CDR3 region: CASSRNPGQGRTGELFF. The CDR3 DNA sequence: TGTGCCAGCAGCCGCAATCCGGGACAGGGAAGAACCGGGGAGCTGTTTTTT.

The chain combines TRBV4-2 with TRBJ2-3, with TRBD2 identical over 7 bases. V lost 1 base to trimming and J lost 1 base; unmatched junction nucleotides: 8. CDR3 length: 17 residues. In germline, CDR1 is LGHNA, CDR2 YNFKEQ. The CDR3 bases are TGTGCCAGCAGCCAAGTGGGGCTAGCGGAAGGCACAGATACGCAGTATTTT. As protein: CASSQVGLAEGTDTQYF.

In this sample, this clonotype turned up many times. The chain couples TRBV29-1 to TRBJ1-6, with 10 bases matching TRBD1. Germline CDR1 is SQVTM and CDR2 is ANQGSEA. CDR3 length: 15 residues. Trimming took 4 bases from V and 7 from J; bases not matched to a gene: 7. CDR3 loop: CSVAQGQGSNSPLHF. CDR3 bases: TGCAGCGTTGCTCAGGGACAGGGGTCGAATTCACCCCTCCACTTT. Filled out from reference TRBV29-1 and TRBJ1-6, the complete variable domain reads SAVISQKPSRDICQRGTSLTIQCQVDSQVTMMFWYRQQPGQSLTLIATANQGSEATYESGFVIDKFPISRPNLTFSTLTVSNMSPEDSSIYLCSVAQGQGSNSPLHFGNGTRLTVT.

This chain uses TRBV24-1 with TRBJ2-2; 7 nucleotides line up with TRBD1. V trimming: 11 bases; J trimming: 5 bases; junction bases outside the gene matches: 7. Looked up from germline, CDR1 is KGHDR and CDR2 is SFDVKD. The CDR3 is made up of 13 amino acids. For the CDR3, the DNA is TGTGCCATTAAGACAGGGCCAACCGGGGAGCTGTTTTTT. Translation: CAIKTGPTGELFF.

This clonotype was seen a handful of times. The J gene is TRBJ2-3, the V gene TRBV11-2; tentatively, D is TRBD1 or TRBD2 (6 bases each). CDR3 size: 14 residues. Germline V CDR1 and CDR2: SGHAT, FQNNGV. The V gene lost 3 bases and the J gene lost 4 bases, with 11 bases spanning the gap. CDR3 sequence: CASSFWGAPDTQYF. The CDR3 DNA follows: TGTGCCAGCAGCTTTTGGGGGGCCCCAGATACGCAGTATTTT.

This clonotype came up many times. The chain is built from TRBV11-2 and TRBJ2-1; D is undetermined. The CDR3 runs to 13 residues. The V and J ends lost 8 bases and 1 base respectively, with 9 bases between them. The V gene's germline CDR1 is SGHAT and CDR2 FQNNGV. The CDR3 DNA reads TGTGCCAGCGGGATTTGGTCCTACAATGAGCAGTTCTTC. Its translation: CASGIWSYNEQFF.

The V gene is TRBV30, the J gene TRBJ1-6, with D perhaps matching TRBD1 (6 bases). The CDR3 covers 14 residues. V was clipped by 3 bases and J by 15 bases, with 21 bases between them. Germline V gene lookup returns CDR1 GTSNPN and CDR2 SVGIG (reference sequence). The CDR3 bases are TGTGCCTGGAGGAATTGGCAGGGACAAAAGGACCTCCACTTT. Translating it yields CAWRNWQGQKDLHF.

This clonotype was seen a few times. The chain combines TRBV20-1 with TRBJ1-6; 8 nucleotides line up with TRBD1. CDR1 is DFQATT, CDR2 SNEGSKA, per germline (reference sequence). V gave up 3 bases and J gave up 10 bases; unmatched junction bases: 5. The CDR3 runs 13 residues. For the CDR3, the DNA is TGCAGTGCTAGTTTCAGGGGGCAGTCACCCCTCCACTTT. Translation: CSASFRGQSPLHF.

In this sample, this clonotype turned up a few times. This sequence joins TRBV7-9 and TRBJ2-2; no clear D gene. Germline CDR1 SEHNR, CDR2 FQNEAQ (reference sequence). The V gene lost 5 bases and the J gene lost 6 bases, with 4 bases spanning the gap. The CDR3 consists of 11 residues. CDR3 coding DNA: TGTGCCAGCAGCGGGCCCGGGGAGCTGTTTTTT. Its protein is CASSGPGELFF.

This clonotype has more than one count but fewer than ten. The rearrangement links TRBV6-1 to TRBJ1-5, with a possible D match to TRBD1 (6 bases). The CDR3 covers 14 residues. Deletions cut 6 bases from V and 4 bases from J, with 13 bases between. Germline V gene data show CDR1 as MNHNS and CDR2 as SASEGT. The CDR3 DNA is TGTGCCAGCAGCCCCGGGACACGAAATCAGCCCCAGCATTTT. This codes for CASSPGTRNQPQHF.

This clonotype came up a few times. The chain links TRBV7-9 to TRBJ2-5, with 7 bases aligning to TRBD1. The junction had 7 bases not matched to a gene; V was cut back by 8 bases and J by 4 bases. The CDR3 contains 13 residues. Germline V lookup: CDR1 SEHNR, CDR2 FQNEAQ (reference sequence). The CDR3 DNA is TGTGCCAGCCACAGGGGAAAAGGAGAGACCCAGTACTTC. Its translation is CASHRGKGETQYF.

The rearrangement uses TRBV3-1 and TRBJ2-4; D is undetermined. There are 12 residues in the CDR3. The germline CDR1 and CDR2 sequences are LGHDT and YNNKEL (reference sequence). V lost 0 bases and J lost 12, with 9 bases in between. CDR3 nucleotides: TGTGCCAGCAGCCAAGAAGGATACCGTCAGTACTTC. Its protein product is CASSQEGYRQYF.

This clonotype was counted at least ten times. The chain has TRBV4-1 and TRBJ2-1; 10 bases are shared with TRBD2. This CDR3 is 17 amino acids long. After removal of 0 bases from V and 8 bases from J, the junction contained 10 bases not matched to a gene. Germline CDR1 reads MGHRA; CDR2 reads YSYEKL. DNA for the CDR3: TGCGCCAGCAGCCAAGAAATCAGCGGGAGGGCCCTAGATGAGCAGTTCTTC. Residues: CASSQEISGRALDEQFF.

This clonotype was counted only a few times. This chain uses TRBV28 with TRBJ2-2, with 11 positions matching TRBD2. The CDR3 is 16 amino acids. Trimming took 5 bases from V and 6 from J; bases not matched to a gene: 8. Germline V gene lookup returns CDR1 MDHEN and CDR2 SYDVKM. In DNA form, the CDR3 reads TGTGCCAGCAGTGTCCTAGCGGGAGGTGGCCCCGGGGAGCTGTTTTTT. Protein sequence: CASSVLAGGGPGELFF.

This clonotype was detected only a few times. The rearrangement joins TRBV6-1 to TRBJ1-4; maybe TRBD1 (5 bases). Germline lookup yields CDR1 MNHNS and CDR2 SASEGT. With 6 bases removed from V and 10 bases from J, the gap between germline ends came to 18 bases. The CDR3 totals 14 residues. The CDR3 here is CASRNRDGGGKLFF. The DNA for the CDR3 is TGTGCCAGCAGAAACCGGGACGGCGGCGGAAAACTGTTTTTT.

The J gene is TRBJ2-7, the V gene TRBV3-1; D may correspond to TRBD1 or TRBD2 (6 bases each). The CDR3 has 14 residues. Trimming shortened V by 2 bases and J by 7 bases, and 15 bases separated the two germline ends. The germline gives CDR1 LGHDT, CDR2 YNNKEL (reference sequence). This CDR3 reads CASSQWGVGGEQYF. In nucleotides, the CDR3 is TGTGCCAGCAGCCAATGGGGTGTAGGGGGGGAGCAGTACTTC.

This clonotype was seen a few times. V usage is TRBV12-3 or TRBV12-4 and J usage is TRBJ2-7; 9 bases fit TRBD1. The ends lost 5 bases at V and 5 bases at J; junction bases unmatched: 7. The length of the CDR3 is 14 residues. The CDR3 loop reads CASSPTGGENEQYF. In DNA, the CDR3 is TGTGCCAGCAGTCCGACAGGGGGAGAGAACGAGCAGTACTTC.

The table lists this clonotype with many counts. V gene TRBV6-1 combines with J gene TRBJ1-4; no definite D call. V dropped 3 bases and J dropped 0 bases, with 5 bases sitting between them. Germline lookup yields CDR1 MNHNS and CDR2 SASEGT. The length of the CDR3 is 14 residues. This CDR3 reads CASSERATNEKLFF. In DNA, the CDR3 is TGTGCCAGCAGTGAGCGAGCAACTAATGAAAAACTGTTTTTT.

This chain connects TRBV7-2 to TRBJ2-7; D is perhaps TRBD1 or TRBD2 (5 bases each). V lost 1 base and J 0 bases, leaving 10 bases between the germline ends. CDR1 and CDR2 (germline): SGHTA, FQGNSA. The CDR3 runs 15 residues. The CDR3 loop reads CASSLEGRVSYEQYF. CDR3 coding DNA: TGTGCCAGCAGCTTAGAGGGGCGGGTCTCCTACGAGCAGTACTTC.